Following are 23 T cell receptor beta chains from one sample sequenced in a study of cytomegalovirus exposure and HLA in healthy donors. Researchers ran the PCR with 60 Vbeta and 13 Jbeta primers. Clones were read by immunoSEQ multiplex PCR, and TCRdb kept only the in-frame ones, dropping some. Its clone listing holds some 120,000 clones. The sample was PBMCs. Every receptor here comes from a man younger than 35 in good health and CMV-seronegative.

This chain joins TRBV5-4 and TRBJ2-7; D uncertain. The CDR3 has 11 residues. CDR1 and CDR2 (germline): SGHNT, YYREEE (reference sequence). Trimming removed 4 bases from V and 3 bases from J, with 5 bases in between. CDR3 in amino acids: CASSTYYEQYF. DNA for the CDR3: TGTGCCAGCAGCACCTACTACGAGCAGTACTTC.

The gene calls are TRBV15 and TRBJ2-1; TRBD2 might be the D (5 bases). Trimming left V 0 bases short and J 0 bases short, with 15 bases between. The CDR3 contains 18 residues. Germline assignment: CDR1 LNHNV and CDR2 YYDKDF (reference sequence). CDR3 protein: CATSREGLEESSYNEQFF. The CDR3 nucleotides are TGTGCCACCAGCAGAGAAGGTTTGGAGGAGAGCTCCTACAATGAGCAGTTCTTC.

J is TRBJ2-7 and V is TRBV5-1, with D possibly being TRBD1 (5 bases). The CDR3 totals 14 residues. Trimming took off 2 bases at V and 3 bases at J, with 12 bases between the two ends. Germline V lookup: CDR1 SGHRS, CDR2 YFSETQ. The CDR3, as DNA: TGCGCCAGCAGCTTAACAGGCTCCTTCTACGAGCAGTACTTC. Translation gives CASSLTGSFYEQYF.

The chain joins TRBV7-6 to TRBJ1-2; 10 bases line up with TRBD1. The germline CDR1 and CDR2 sequences are SGHVS and FNYEAQ. The V gene end was trimmed by 5 bases and the J gene end by 6 bases; junction bases not matched to a gene: 12. The CDR3 is made up of 16 amino acids. The CDR3 spells CASSRDGTGERNGYTF. DNA of the CDR3: TGTGCCAGCAGCCGAGATGGGACAGGGGAAAGGAATGGCTACACCTTC.

The chain combines TRBV14 with TRBJ2-1, with D perhaps TRBD2 (6 bases). CDR3 length equals 15 residues. The germline V gene encodes CDR1 SGHDN and CDR2 FVKESK. The germline V and J ends were trimmed by 3 bases and 6 bases, with 15 bases remaining between them. The CDR3 protein is CASSQLGLAGNEQFF. In nucleotides, the CDR3 is TGTGCCAGCAGCCAGCTGGGACTGGCGGGCAATGAGCAGTTCTTC. Full variable domain (remainder filled in from reference TRBV14 and TRBJ2-1): EAGVTQFPSHSVIEKGQTVTLRCDPISGHDNLYWYRRVMGKEIKFLLHFVKESKQDESGMPNNRFLAERTGGTYSTLKVQPAELEDSGVYFCASSQLGLAGNEQFFGPGTRLTVL.

The chain couples TRBV9 to TRBJ2-7, with D perhaps matching TRBD2 (6 bases). V lost 4 bases and J lost 4, with 15 bases in between. Germline V lookup: CDR1 SGDLS, CDR2 YYNGEE. CDR3 length: 14 amino acids. CDR3 nucleotide sequence: TGTGCCAGCAGCACCCCGGGGGTGAGTTACGAGCAGTACTTC. It codes for CASSTPGVSYEQYF.

The chain links TRBV28 to TRBJ1-1, with TRBD1 matching 8 bases. The CDR3 contains 12 residues. J was trimmed by 8 bases and V by 5 bases; bases with no gene match: 4. Germline CDR1 is MDHEN and CDR2 is SYDVKM. The CDR3 sequence is CASSVRTGEAFF. The CDR3 DNA reads as TGTGCCAGCAGTGTCCGGACAGGGGAAGCTTTCTTT.

The gene calls are TRBV28 and TRBJ1-2; 9 bases align to TRBD1. The CDR3 runs 15 residues. Germline-derived CDR1 and CDR2 are MDHEN and SYDVKM. The J segment lost 4 bases and the V segment lost 6 bases, leaving 9 bases of the junction unmatched. The CDR3: CASRLQGALSYGYTF. The CDR3 bases are TGTGCCAGCAGACTACAGGGGGCTTTGAGCTATGGCTACACCTTC.

The chain is built from TRBV5-1 and TRBJ2-6; TRBD1 matches 8 bases. The CDR3 length is 16 residues. Unmatched junction bases numbered 8, after V lost 5 bases and J lost 4 bases. CDR1 and CDR2 from the germline V gene are SGHRS and YFSETQ. Written as DNA, the CDR3 is TGCGCCAGCAGGGTGGACAGGGTAACGGGGGCCAACGTCCTGACTTTC. This encodes CASRVDRVTGANVLTF.

The rearrangement uses TRBV7-2 and TRBJ2-1, with no clear D. CDR1 is SGHTA and CDR2 is FQGNSA in the germline V gene. The CDR3 covers 16 residues. V dropped 1 base and J dropped 1 base, with 11 bases sitting between them. CDR3 sequence: CASSLERRVSYNEQFF. The CDR3 DNA sequence: TGTGCCAGCAGCTTAGAACGACGGGTGTCCTACAATGAGCAGTTCTTC.

V gene TRBV27 combines with J gene TRBJ2-1, with D possibly matching TRBD2 (7 bases). Germline CDR1 and CDR2: MNHEY and SMNVEV (reference sequence). The CDR3 runs to 14 residues. The germline V and J ends were trimmed by 7 bases and 5 bases, with 15 bases remaining between them. The CDR3 nucleotides are TGTGCCAGCACCCCGGGGAGGGGGGACAATGAGCAGTTCTTC. Amino acids: CASTPGRGDNEQFF.

This chain uses TRBV5-1 with TRBJ2-2, with 7 bases matching TRBD1. The CDR3 runs to 14 residues. From germline, CDR1 is SGHRS and CDR2 YFSETQ. The ends lost 5 bases at V and 0 bases at J; junction bases unmatched: 1. CDR3 DNA: TGCGCCAGCAGAACAGGGGCGAACACCGGGGAGCTGTTTTTT. This encodes CASRTGANTGELFF.

The genes are TRBV29-1 and TRBJ2-7; maybe TRBD2 (5 bases). Per germline, CDR1 SQVTM and CDR2 ANQGSEA. V was shortened by 4 bases and J by 2 bases, with 9 bases between the two germline ends. This CDR3 contains 12 residues. CDR3: CSVGSGTYEQYF. In nucleotides, the CDR3 is TGCAGCGTTGGTTCGGGGACCTACGAGCAGTACTTC.

V usage is TRBV5-8 and J usage is TRBJ1-5, with unresolved D. Germline V gene data show CDR1 as SGHTS and CDR2 as YDEGEE. V dropped 4 bases and J dropped 5 bases, with 16 bases sitting between them. The CDR3 runs 15 residues. CDR3 DNA sequence: TGTGCCAGCAGCACTGGAATCCGGGGTTATCAGCCCCAGCATTTT. It specifies CASSTGIRGYQPQHF.

The genes are TRBV6-4 and TRBJ2-1; 9 positions agree with TRBD2. V lost 4 bases and J lost 0; bases outside the gene matches: 1. Germline CDR1 and CDR2: MRHNA and SNTAGT. The CDR3 loop spans 15 amino acids. As DNA, the CDR3 is TGTGCCAGCAGTGGTAGCGGGGGCTCCTACAATGAGCAGTTCTTC. Residues: CASSGSGGSYNEQFF.

The chain combines TRBV5-1 with TRBJ2-5; 14 bases line up with TRBD2. V was pared by 0 bases and J by 5 bases, with 0 bases of the junction left unmatched. The CDR3 sequence is 15 residues long. Germline assignment: CDR1 SGHRS and CDR2 YFSETQ. CDR3 region: CASSLGLAGGETQYF. The CDR3 DNA follows: TGCGCCAGCAGCTTGGGACTAGCGGGGGGGGAGACCCAGTACTTC.

The chain employs TRBV6-5 and TRBJ2-1, with D perhaps matching TRBD1 (5 bases). The V gene's germline CDR1 is MNHEY and CDR2 SVGAGI. CDR3 length: 13 residues. V was clipped by 2 bases and J by 7 bases, with 9 bases between them. CDR3: CASSYQGPNEQFF. CDR3 nucleotide sequence: TGTGCCAGCAGTTACCAGGGCCCAAATGAGCAGTTCTTC.

The chain uses TRBV10-3 and TRBJ2-1, with a tentative D call TRBD2 (5 bases). Germline CDR1 is ENHRY and CDR2 is SYGVKD. The V end lost 3 bases, the J end lost 7 bases, and 10 bases lay between the germline ends. There are 13 residues in the CDR3. The CDR3 DNA reads TGTGCCATCAGTGATGGAGAGGGTAATGAGCAGTTCTTC. Its protein product is CAISDGEGNEQFF.

This chain uses TRBV7-6 with TRBJ1-1, with a possible D match to TRBD1 (6 bases). Germline V gene sequence: CDR1 SGHVS, CDR2 FNYEAQ. This CDR3 is built from 16 residues. V dropped 5 bases and J dropped 5 bases, with 21 bases sitting between them. The CDR3 region is CASSPSTGTPSTEAFF. CDR3 nucleotides: TGTGCCAGCAGCCCCTCTACCGGGACACCGAGTACTGAAGCTTTCTTT.

The chain carries TRBV11-2 and TRBJ2-1, with a weak D call TRBD1 (6 bases). CDR3 size: 14 residues. Trimming stripped 3 bases from V and 2 bases from J, with 8 bases between. Germline CDR1 and CDR2: SGHAT and FQNNGV. The CDR3 coding sequence is TGTGCCAGCAGCTTCCCAGGGGCCTACAATGAGCAGTTCTTC. This gives the protein CASSFPGAYNEQFF. Supplemented by reference TRBV11-2 and TRBJ2-1, the full variable domain reads EAGVAQSPRYKIIEKRQSVAFWCNPISGHATLYWYQQILGQGPKLLIQFQNNGVVDDSQLPKDRFSAERLKGVDSTLKIQPAKLEDSAVYLCASSFPGAYNEQFFGPGTRLTVL.

The chain employs TRBV10-1 and TRBJ1-1; 7 bases align to TRBD1. The junction had 8 bases not matched to a gene; V was cut back by 6 bases and J by 1 base. The CDR3 extends over 15 amino acids. Germline V CDR1 and CDR2: WNHNN, SYGVQD (reference sequence). The CDR3 spells CASSLAGTANTEAFF. CDR3 nucleotide sequence: TGCGCCAGCAGCTTAGCCGGGACAGCGAACACTGAAGCTTTCTTT.

The chain couples TRBV5-5 to TRBJ2-3; D is undetermined. The CDR3 sequence is 14 residues long. Germline CDR1 and CDR2: SGHKS and YYEKEE (reference sequence). Trimming took 0 bases from V and 3 from J, leaving 8 bases between them. The CDR3 nucleotides read TGTGCCAGCAGCTTGGACTTGCAAACAGATACGCAGTATTTT. It codes for CASSLDLQTDTQYF.

The chain has TRBV30 and TRBJ2-3; TRBD1 agrees at 9 bases. V trimming: 2 bases; J trimming: 6 bases; junction bases outside the gene matches: 9. Germline V gene sequence: CDR1 GTSNPN, CDR2 SVGIG (reference sequence). This CDR3 comprises 15 residues. DNA for the CDR3: TGTGCCTGGAGTCCCGGGACAGGGTGGATCGATACGCAGTATTTT. It codes for CAWSPGTGWIDTQYF. The full variable domain, in which reference TRBV30 and TRBJ2-3 provide the parts outside the CDR3, is SQTIHQWPATLVQPVGSPLSLECTVEGTSNPNLYWYRQAAGRGLQLLFYSVGIGQISSEVPQNLSASRPQDRQFILSSKKLLLSDSGFYLCAWSPGTGWIDTQYFGPGTRLTVL.